One sample yielded the 6 T cell receptor beta chains listed below, sequenced in a study of blood T cell repertoires in COVID-19. Using immunoSEQ multiplex PCR, the repertoire was profiled, and TCRdb retains in-frame clones only, with some absent. The table lists roughly 140,000 clones, 70% to 85% of them singletons. The sequenced sample consisted of peripheral blood. The receptors originated from a woman between 50 and 59 years old in a cohort sampled during active or convalescent COVID-19.

CDR3 in amino acids: CASSQSRRQGRMNTEAFF. The DNA of the CDR3 is TGTGCCAGCAGCCAATCTCGGAGACAGGGGCGGATGAACACTGAAGCTTTCTTT. The rearrangement uses TRBV16 and TRBJ1-1, with 8 bases that match TRBD1. V was clipped by 0 bases and J by 0 bases; unmatched bases: 9. The CDR3 totals 18 residues. Germline V gene lookup returns CDR1 KGHSY and CDR2 FQNENV.

V gene TRBV12-3 or TRBV12-4 combines with J gene TRBJ1-4, with unresolved D. This CDR3 spans 13 amino acids. The V gene lost 3 bases and the J gene lost 8 bases, with 10 bases spanning the gap. The CDR3 DNA reads TGTGCCAGCAGTTTTTCCCGGTGGGAAAAACTGTTTTTT. Protein sequence: CASSFSRWEKLFF.

The chain combines TRBV6-2 or TRBV6-3 with TRBJ1-5; 10 nucleotides agree with TRBD1. This CDR3 comprises 15 residues. After removal of 2 bases from V and 7 bases from J, the junction contained 5 bases not matched to a gene. Germline CDR1 reads MNHEY; CDR2 reads SVGEGT. The CDR3 is CASSYGGTGVQPQHF. CDR3 sequence (DNA): TGTGCCAGCAGTTACGGGGGGACAGGGGTCCAGCCCCAGCATTTT.

The gene calls are TRBV18 and TRBJ2-4, with 11 bases matching TRBD2. The length of the CDR3 is 14 residues. With V trimmed by 3 bases and J by 5 bases, 0 bases remained unmatched. CDR1 KGHSH and CDR2 LQKENI come from the germline V gene. The CDR3 loop reads CASSPGLAENIQYF. The CDR3 DNA follows: TGTGCCAGCTCACCGGGACTAGCGGAAAACATTCAGTACTTC. The whole variable domain, filled in from reference TRBV18 and TRBJ2-4, reads NAGVMQNPRHLVRRRGQEARLRCSPMKGHSHVYWYRQLPEEGLKFMVYLQKENIIDESGMPKERFSAEFPKEGPSILRIQQVVRGDSAAYFCASSPGLAENIQYFGAGTRLSVL.

The chain recombines TRBV30 with TRBJ2-5, with 7 bases aligning to TRBD2. The CDR3 extends over 12 amino acids. CDR1 is GTSNPN, CDR2 SVGIG, per germline (reference sequence). The V gene end was trimmed by 3 bases and the J gene end by 5 bases; junction bases not matched to a gene: 3. This CDR3 is CAWRRGGETQYF. The CDR3 DNA follows: TGTGCCTGGAGGCGGGGAGGGGAGACCCAGTACTTC.

The CDR3 coding sequence is TGCGCCAGCAGCTGGACTAGCGGGAATGTTGGGGAGACCCAGTACTTC. Protein sequence: CASSWTSGNVGETQYF. V usage is TRBV5-1 and J usage is TRBJ2-5; 12 nucleotides line up with TRBD2. The germline V gene encodes CDR1 SGHRS and CDR2 YFSETQ. Germline trimming cut 3 bases from V and 5 bases from J; bases unmatched to any gene: 8. CDR3 length: 16 residues.